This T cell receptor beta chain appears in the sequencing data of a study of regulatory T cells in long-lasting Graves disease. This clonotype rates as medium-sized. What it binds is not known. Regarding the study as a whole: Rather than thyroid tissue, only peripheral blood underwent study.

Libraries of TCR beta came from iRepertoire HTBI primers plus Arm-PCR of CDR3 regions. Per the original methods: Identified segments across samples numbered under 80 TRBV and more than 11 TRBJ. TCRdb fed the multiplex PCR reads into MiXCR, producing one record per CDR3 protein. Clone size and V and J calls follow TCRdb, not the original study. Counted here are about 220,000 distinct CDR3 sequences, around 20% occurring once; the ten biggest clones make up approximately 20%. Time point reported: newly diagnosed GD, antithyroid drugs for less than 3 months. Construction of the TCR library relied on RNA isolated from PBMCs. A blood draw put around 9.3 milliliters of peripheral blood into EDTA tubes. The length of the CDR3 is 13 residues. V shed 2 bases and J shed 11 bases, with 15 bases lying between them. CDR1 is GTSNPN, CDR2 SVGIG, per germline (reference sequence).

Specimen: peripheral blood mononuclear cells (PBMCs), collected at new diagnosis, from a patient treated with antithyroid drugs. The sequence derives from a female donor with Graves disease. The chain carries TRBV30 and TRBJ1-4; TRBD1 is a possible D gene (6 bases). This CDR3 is CAWSSQGLKKLFF. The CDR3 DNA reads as TGTGCCTGGAGTAGCCAGGGGCTCAAGAAACTGTTTTTT. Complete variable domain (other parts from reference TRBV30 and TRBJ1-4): SQTIHQWPATLVQPVGSPLSLECTVEGTSNPNLYWYRQAAGRGLQLLFYSVGIGQISSEVPQNLSASRPQDRQFILSSKKLLLSDSGFYLCAWSSQGLKKLFFGSGTQLSVL.